The 10 T cell receptor beta chains presented below share a single source sample, sequenced in a study of blood T cell repertoires in COVID-19. Here immunoSEQ multiplex PCR was the method, and the copy in TCRdb shows in-frame clones only, minus some. There are around 150,000 clones in the sample; about 92% occur only once, and about a sixth lies in the top ten. Material for sequencing was peripheral blood. The receptors here all came from a man aged 55 to 70 with active or convalescent COVID-19.

The chain carries TRBV6-5 and TRBJ1-1, with 8 bases that match TRBD1. This CDR3 has 14 residues. The junction had 2 bases not matched to a gene; V was cut back by 3 bases and J by 2 bases. Germline-derived CDR1 and CDR2 are MNHEY and SVGAGI. This CDR3 reads CASSYDRGNTEAFF. CDR3 DNA sequence: TGTGCCAGCAGTTATGACAGGGGAAACACTGAAGCTTTCTTT.

The rearrangement uses TRBV28 and TRBJ1-5; 9 bases map to TRBD1. V trimming: 5 bases; J trimming: 2 bases; junction bases outside the gene matches: 4. This CDR3 region has 15 residues. Germline V gene lookup returns CDR1 MDHEN and CDR2 SYDVKM. This chain's CDR3 is CASSTRTGGNQPQHF. The CDR3 DNA reads TGTGCCAGCAGTACACGGACAGGGGGCAATCAGCCCCAGCATTTT.

V is TRBV19 and J is TRBJ1-1; 8 bases agree with TRBD1. This CDR3 is built from 15 residues. V shed 8 bases, J shed 6 bases, and the junction held 14 bases outside the gene matches. Germline CDR1 and CDR2: LNHDA and SQIVND (reference sequence). The DNA of the CDR3 is TGTGCCAGTTGTGCAGGGGGCTTGCCTATGGCTGAAGCTTTCTTT. Amino acids: CASCAGGLPMAEAFF. The variable domain in full, completed from reference TRBV19 and TRBJ1-1, reads DGGITQSPKYLFRKEGQNVTLSCEQNLNHDAMYWYRQDPGQGLRLIYYSQIVNDFQKGDIAEGYSVSREKKESFPLTVTSAQKNPTAFYLCASCAGGLPMAEAFFGQGTRLTVV.

V usage is TRBV7-9 and J usage is TRBJ1-4; D remains ambiguous. CDR3 length: 15 residues. V shed 3 bases and J shed 2 bases, with 10 bases lying between them. Germline lookup yields CDR1 SEHNR and CDR2 FQNEAQ (reference sequence). The CDR3 is CASSFNAVTNEKLFF. Written as DNA, the CDR3 is TGTGCCAGCAGCTTTAATGCAGTGACTAATGAAAAACTGTTTTTT.

The DNA for the CDR3 is TGTGCCAGCAGCTTACAGGGCTATGGCTACACCTTC. Translating gives CASSLQGYGYTF. The chain is built from TRBV7-9 and TRBJ1-2; the D gene is possibly TRBD1 (5 bases). Germline CDR1 and CDR2: SEHNR and FQNEAQ (reference sequence). This CDR3 has 12 amino acids. The V gene lost 2 bases and the J gene lost 4 bases, with 5 bases spanning the gap.

This chain joins TRBV6-5 and TRBJ1-5; D is unclear. Germline CDR1 MNHEY, CDR2 SVGAGI. V was cut by 4 bases and J by 5 bases, with 9 bases left in between. This CDR3 has 13 amino acids. For the CDR3, the DNA is TGTGCCAGCAGTTCCCGGGTCTATCAGCCCCAGCATTTT. It translates to CASSSRVYQPQHF.

The V call is TRBV6-5, the J call TRBJ2-7, with a weak D call TRBD2 (6 bases). V was shortened by 1 base and J by 6 bases, with 7 bases between the two germline ends. Germline V gene sequence: CDR1 MNHEY, CDR2 SVGAGI. The CDR3 loop spans 12 amino acids. This chain's CDR3 is CASSYWGVEQYF. The CDR3 nucleotides are TGTGCCAGCAGTTACTGGGGGGTCGAGCAGTACTTC.

The rearrangement uses TRBV5-1 and TRBJ2-7, with a possible D match to TRBD1 (8 bases). The CDR3 totals 14 residues. Germline loops: CDR1 SGHRS, CDR2 YFSETQ. V dropped 5 bases and J dropped 2 bases, with 14 bases sitting between them. The CDR3 coding sequence is TGCGCCAGCAGAGGGGGGGGACAGGCCTACGAGCAGTACTTC. It is translated as CASRGGGQAYEQYF.

This clone appeared once. V and J are TRBV2 and TRBJ2-7, with 9 bases matching TRBD1. V lost 6 bases and J lost 5; bases outside the gene matches: 5. This CDR3 contains 13 residues. In germline, CDR1 is SNHLY, CDR2 FYNNEI. The CDR3 spells CASSLQGADEQYF. The CDR3 nucleotides are TGTGCCAGCAGCTTACAGGGGGCGGACGAGCAGTACTTC.

The chain couples TRBV6-5 to TRBJ2-1; 8 bases are a match to TRBD2. CDR1 and CDR2 (germline): MNHEY, SVGAGI. After removal of 7 bases from V and 4 bases from J, the junction contained 6 bases not matched to a gene. The CDR3 is 14 amino acids. The CDR3 DNA sequence: TGTGCCAGCAACCGCGGGAGGCCTTACAATGAGCAGTTCTTC. This gives the protein CASNRGRPYNEQFF.